This entry lists 29 T cell receptor beta chains sequenced from one sample in a study of blood T cell repertoires in COVID-19. Measured with immunoSEQ multiplex PCR; TCRdb has only the in-frame clones, and not every one. The table includes some 240,000 clones, nearly 90% detected once. What was sequenced was peripheral blood. These receptors were taken from a woman in her fifties or sixties with COVID-19, enrolled during active disease.

The chain joins TRBV18 to TRBJ1-2, with 8 bases aligning to TRBD1. J lost 3 bases, V lost 2 bases, and 2 bases had no gene match. CDR3 size: 14 residues. Looked up from germline, CDR1 is KGHSH and CDR2 is LQKENI. In DNA, the CDR3 is TGTGCCAGCTCACCAGACAGGGGCGACTATGGCTACACCTTC. It translates to CASSPDRGDYGYTF.

The V gene is TRBV7-9, the J gene TRBJ1-2; a possible D gene is TRBD1 (5 bases). The CDR3 runs to 16 residues. Per the germline V gene, CDR1 is SEHNR and CDR2 is FQNEAQ (reference sequence). V lost 0 bases and J 7 bases, leaving 18 bases between the germline ends. CDR3 bases: TGTGCCAGCAGCTTAGCGCCCGGCAGGTTCGGGGGTGGCTACACCTTC. This sequence encodes CASSLAPGRFGGGYTF.

The CDR3 region has the DNA TGTGCCAGCTCAAAGAACCCAATCGGCGGGGAAGCTAACTATGGCTACACCTTC. It is translated as CASSKNPIGGEANYGYTF. This chain connects TRBV18 to TRBJ1-2; D remains ambiguous. CDR1 and CDR2 from the germline V gene are KGHSH and LQKENI. The CDR3 runs 18 residues. V lost 5 bases and J lost 0, with 22 bases in between.

The chain uses TRBV7-2 and TRBJ2-3; 9 bases fit TRBD2. There are 14 residues in the CDR3. The junction had 6 bases not matched to a gene; V was cut back by 6 bases and J by 5 bases. Germline V gives CDR1 SGHTA, CDR2 FQGNSA. CDR3 residues: CASRGGLAVDTQYF. The CDR3 region has the DNA TGTGCCAGCAGGGGGGGACTAGCAGTAGATACGCAGTATTTT.

For this clone: An end of the junction does not agree with germline; a read error may underlie this. Other DNA sequences in this specimen translate into the identical CDR3. DNA of the CDR3: TGTGCCAGCAGTTTAGGGAGGAACACTGAAGCTTTCTTT. Encoded protein: CASSLGRNTEAFF. The chain uses TRBV7-2 and TRBJ1-1, with D unresolved. From germline, CDR1 is SGHTA and CDR2 FQGNSA. There are 13 residues in the CDR3.

The CDR3: CASGGTGQSGYTF. The CDR3 nucleotides are TGTGCCAGCGGGGGGACGGGACAGAGTGGCTACACCTTC. The genes are TRBV2 and TRBJ1-2; 7 bases map to TRBD1. Germline V gene sequence: CDR1 SNHLY, CDR2 FYNNEI. The CDR3 length is 13 residues. V dropped 8 bases and J dropped 7; count of bases not matched to a gene: 10.

The rearrangement links TRBV19 to TRBJ1-1, with D possibly matching TRBD1 (5 bases). There are 14 residues in the CDR3. V was cut by 1 base and J by 4 bases, with 10 bases left in between. CDR1 is LNHDA, CDR2 SQIVND, per germline (reference sequence). CDR3 nucleotide sequence: TGTGCCAGTAGTATAGGGGCAGGGTCCACTGAAGCTTTCTTT. It encodes CASSIGAGSTEAFF.

V gene TRBV5-1 combines with J gene TRBJ1-1; the D is unclear. Looked up from germline, CDR1 is SGHRS and CDR2 is YFSETQ. CDR3 length: 13 amino acids. V was clipped by 0 bases and J by 4 bases, with 7 bases between them. The CDR3: CASSLDVSTEAFF. CDR3 bases: TGCGCCAGCAGCTTGGATGTATCCACTGAAGCTTTCTTT.

The V gene is TRBV4-1, the J gene TRBJ1-1; 9 nucleotides align to TRBD1. Germline CDR1 MGHRA, CDR2 YSYEKL. There are 19 residues in the CDR3. J lost 0 bases, V lost 4 bases, and 15 bases had no gene match. The DNA of the CDR3 is TGCGCCAGCAGCCTAATCCAGCCGCGCCGGGACAGGGTGAACACTGAAGCTTTCTTT. Protein sequence: CASSLIQPRRDRVNTEAFF.

As to this clone: Other DNA sequences in this specimen translate into the identical CDR3. The chain couples TRBV30 to TRBJ1-2; possibly TRBD1 for D (6 bases). CDR1 and CDR2 from the germline V gene are GTSNPN and SVGIG (reference sequence). V shed 1 base and J shed 2 bases, with 8 bases lying between them. The CDR3 spans 13 residues. As DNA, the CDR3 is TGTGCCTGGAGTGCCGACAGGAACTATGGCTACACCTTC. It specifies CAWSADRNYGYTF. The whole variable domain, remainder taken from reference TRBV30 and TRBJ1-2, is SQTIHQWPATLVQPVGSPLSLECTVEGTSNPNLYWYRQAAGRGLQLLFYSVGIGQISSEVPQNLSASRPQDRQFILSSKKLLLSDSGFYLCAWSADRNYGYTFGSGTRLTVV.

The chain is built from TRBV12-3 or TRBV12-4 and TRBJ2-7, with D maybe TRBD1 (6 bases). The CDR3 sequence is 13 residues long. Trimming stripped 7 bases from V and 1 base from J, with 11 bases between. The CDR3 region is CASMSTGSYEQYF. CDR3 DNA sequence: TGTGCCAGCATGTCAACAGGGTCCTACGAGCAGTACTTC.

This chain connects TRBV7-2 to TRBJ1-2; 9 bases line up with TRBD1. J was trimmed by 4 bases and V by 4 bases; bases with no gene match: 4. The germline V gene has CDR1 SGHTA and CDR2 FQGNSA. There are 14 residues in the CDR3. The CDR3 DNA is TGTGCCAGCAGCTGGGACAGGGAAAGCTATGGCTACACCTTC. It codes for CASSWDRESYGYTF.

The chain carries TRBV6-4 and TRBJ2-3, with D unclear. The ends were cut back, 2 bases at V and 2 bases at J, with 5 bases in the middle. CDR1 and CDR2 from the germline V gene are MRHNA and SNTAGT. The CDR3 runs 13 residues. The CDR3 sequence: CASSDDITDTQYF. The CDR3, as DNA: TGTGCCAGCAGTGACGACATCACAGATACGCAGTATTTT.

The chain recombines TRBV5-6 with TRBJ1-4, with 8 bases that match TRBD1. Germline V gene lookup returns CDR1 SGHDT and CDR2 YYEEEE. The CDR3 runs to 15 residues. V lost 2 bases to trimming and J lost 7 bases; unmatched junction nucleotides: 7. In DNA form, the CDR3 reads TGTGCCAGCAGCTTAGGTGCCGGGACAGGTGAAAAACTGTTTTTT. Its protein product is CASSLGAGTGEKLFF.

The chain links TRBV7-9 to TRBJ2-1; a weak D match, TRBD2 (6 bases). V dropped 4 bases and J dropped 5 bases, with 12 bases sitting between them. Germline CDR1 SEHNR, CDR2 FQNEAQ (reference sequence). The CDR3 covers 14 residues. The CDR3 DNA reads as TGTGCCAGCAGCTCCGGGACTCTGAACAATGAGCAGTTCTTC. This encodes CASSSGTLNNEQFF.

The chain carries TRBV19 and TRBJ1-4, with D possibly being TRBD1 (6 bases). This CDR3 contains 16 residues. Looked up from germline, CDR1 is LNHDA and CDR2 is SQIVND (reference sequence). V shed 7 bases and J shed 7 bases, with 22 bases lying between them. CDR3 nucleotides: TGTGCCAGTACCTCCCTCCGGACAGTTGGAGTTGAAAAACTGTTTTTT. Residues: CASTSLRTVGVEKLFF.

This CDR3 is CASSFLGTSGTGELFF. The CDR3 DNA follows: TGTGCCAGCAGCTTCTTGGGGACTAGCGGGACCGGGGAGCTGTTTTTT. V gene TRBV11-3 combines with J gene TRBJ2-2, with TRBD2 matching over 12 bases. J lost 5 bases, V lost 3 bases, and 4 bases had no gene match. The CDR3 loop spans 16 amino acids. Germline V gene lookup returns CDR1 SGHNT and CDR2 YENEEA.

The chain carries TRBV27 and TRBJ2-5; no firm D call. Trimming shortened V by 0 bases and J by 5 bases, and 13 bases separated the two germline ends. Per germline, CDR1 MNHEY and CDR2 SMNVEV (reference sequence). This CDR3 contains 15 residues. The CDR3 loop is CASSLSGFLGETQYF. The DNA for the CDR3 is TGTGCCAGCAGTTTATCAGGTTTCCTCGGGGAGACCCAGTACTTC.

The chain carries TRBV11-1 and TRBJ2-5; D remains ambiguous. The CDR3 is 13 amino acids. In germline, CDR1 is SGHAT, CDR2 FQDESV (reference sequence). The ends were cut back, 5 bases at V and 1 base at J, with 8 bases in the middle. The CDR3 sequence: CASSPTGQETQYF. CDR3 bases: TGTGCCAGCAGCCCCACGGGCCAAGAGACCCAGTACTTC.

V is TRBV6-2 or TRBV6-3 and J is TRBJ1-2; TRBD1 agrees at 9 bases. Losses at the gene ends were 5 bases for V and 4 bases for J; bases not matched to a gene: 5. The germline CDR1 and CDR2 sequences are MNHEY and SVGEGT. This CDR3 is 14 amino acids long. For the CDR3, the DNA is TGTGCCAGCAGTCTCACAGGGGGCCCCTATGGCTACACCTTC. It encodes CASSLTGGPYGYTF.

This clone has only a few counts. The chain carries TRBV9 and TRBJ2-2; D gene ambiguous. This CDR3 is built from 14 residues. Germline V gene lookup returns CDR1 SGDLS and CDR2 YYNGEE. Trimming removed 0 bases at V and 3 bases at J, with 6 bases between. This chain's CDR3 is CASSVGQYTGELFF. In DNA, the CDR3 is TGTGCCAGCAGCGTAGGCCAGTACACCGGGGAGCTGTTTTTT.

The chain is built from TRBV25-1 and TRBJ1-1; 8 nucleotides align to TRBD1. After removal of 6 bases from V and 4 bases from J, the junction contained 4 bases not matched to a gene. The CDR3 runs to 13 residues. Germline V gene data show CDR1 as MGHDK and CDR2 as SYGVNS. This chain's CDR3 is CASSQTGVTEAFF. Here the CDR3 DNA reads TGTGCCAGCAGCCAGACAGGGGTCACTGAAGCTTTCTTT.

The chain carries TRBV5-1 and TRBJ1-3, with a tentative D call TRBD1 (5 bases). Germline V CDR1 and CDR2: SGHRS, YFSETQ. V was cut by 4 bases and J by 0 bases, with 8 bases left in between. The CDR3 sequence is 14 residues long. In DNA form, the CDR3 reads TGCGCCAGCAGCAACCAGGGCTCTGGAAACACCATATATTTT. Translating gives CASSNQGSGNTIYF.

The count of this clone is one. The CDR3 nucleotides are TGTGCCAGTAGTAAGCCTAGCGGGGGGGTTGCAGATACGCAGTATTTT. Its protein product is CASSKPSGGVADTQYF. The chain has TRBV19 and TRBJ2-3, with 12 bases aligning to TRBD2. The CDR3 is 16 residues long. Trimming removed 4 bases from V and 4 bases from J; junction bases left unmatched: 6. Germline lookup yields CDR1 LNHDA and CDR2 SQIVND (reference sequence).

The V call is TRBV30, the J call TRBJ1-2, with TRBD1 matching 8 bases. The CDR3 consists of 13 residues. Trimming cost V 4 bases and J 3 bases; bases outside gene matches: 4. Germline CDR1 is GTSNPN and CDR2 is SVGIG (reference sequence). In DNA form, the CDR3 reads TGTGCCTGGACAGGGGGCTTTGACTATGGCTACACCTTC. Translating it yields CAWTGGFDYGYTF.

The V and J genes are TRBV25-1 and TRBJ2-1; 9 bases agree with TRBD1. Germline trimming cut 8 bases from V and 4 bases from J; bases unmatched to any gene: 6. Germline V gives CDR1 MGHDK, CDR2 SYGVNS. There are 14 residues in the CDR3. Here the CDR3 DNA reads TGTGCCAGCGGAGGGACAGGGTCATACAATGAGCAGTTCTTC. The encoded protein is CASGGTGSYNEQFF.

This sequence joins TRBV6-2 or TRBV6-3 and TRBJ2-7; tentatively, D is TRBD1 (5 bases). The CDR3 consists of 16 residues. V was cut by 0 bases and J by 3 bases, with 15 bases left in between. The germline V gene has CDR1 MNHEY and CDR2 SVGEGT. The CDR3 bases are TGTGCCAGCAGTTACTCGACAGCTGAAATAGGCTACGAGCAGTACTTC. Its protein product is CASSYSTAEIGYEQYF.

V and J are TRBV27 and TRBJ2-7; a weak D match, TRBD1 (5 bases). Trimming left V 5 bases short and J 1 base short, with 6 bases between. Germline V gene data show CDR1 as MNHEY and CDR2 as SMNVEV (reference sequence). This CDR3 region has 12 residues. This chain's CDR3 is CASSGASYEQYF. The CDR3 coding sequence is TGTGCCAGCAGTGGGGCTTCCTACGAGCAGTACTTC.

V gene TRBV9 combines with J gene TRBJ2-3, with D hard to call. Between the trimmed V and J ends, which lost 0 bases and 3 bases, there was a span of 5 bases. The CDR3 runs 13 residues. Germline assignment: CDR1 SGDLS and CDR2 YYNGEE. The CDR3, as DNA: TGTGCCAGCAGCGTAGGGGCAACAGATACGCAGTATTTT. It is translated as CASSVGATDTQYF.